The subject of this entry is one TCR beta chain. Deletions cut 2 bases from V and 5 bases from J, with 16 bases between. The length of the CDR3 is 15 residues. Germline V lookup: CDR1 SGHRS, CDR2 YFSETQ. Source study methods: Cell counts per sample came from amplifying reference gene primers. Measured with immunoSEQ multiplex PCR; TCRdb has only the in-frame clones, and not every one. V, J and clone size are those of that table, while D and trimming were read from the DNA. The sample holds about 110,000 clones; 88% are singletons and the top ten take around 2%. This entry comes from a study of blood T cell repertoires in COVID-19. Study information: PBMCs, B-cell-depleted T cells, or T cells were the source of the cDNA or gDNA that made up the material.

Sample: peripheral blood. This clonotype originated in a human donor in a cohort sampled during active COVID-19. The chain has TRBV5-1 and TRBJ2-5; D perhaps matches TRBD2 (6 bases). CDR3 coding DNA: TGCGCCAGCAGCTTAACCAGCGGCCGGGGGGAGACCCAGTACTTC. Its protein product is CASSLTSGRGETQYF.